The clone carrying this TCR beta chain occurred many times. This sample is drawn from a study of T-cell reconstitution after alpha-beta-depleted transplantation in children. Germline V gene sequence: CDR1 DFQATT, CDR2 SNEGSKA (reference sequence). Trimming cost V 6 bases and J 4 bases; bases outside gene matches: 9. The CDR3 loop spans 15 amino acids. Unique molecular identifiers were incorporated when the TCRbeta library was constructed. TCRdb re-called the PCR reads through MiXCR, storing one row per CDR3 protein. The data contain 200,000 to 250,000 distinct CDR3 sequences, around 13% of them singletons.

This sequence joins TRBV20-1 and TRBJ2-1; 10 bases line up with TRBD2. The sample in question was PBMCs from the stem cell graft donor, obtained from the stem cell graft. The TCR comes from a human donor who donated a stem cell graft to a child with acute lymphoblastic leukemia. The CDR3 DNA is TGCAGTGCCCTGGCGGCTAGCGGGAGTTACAATGAGCAGTTCTTC. It specifies CSALAASGSYNEQFF.